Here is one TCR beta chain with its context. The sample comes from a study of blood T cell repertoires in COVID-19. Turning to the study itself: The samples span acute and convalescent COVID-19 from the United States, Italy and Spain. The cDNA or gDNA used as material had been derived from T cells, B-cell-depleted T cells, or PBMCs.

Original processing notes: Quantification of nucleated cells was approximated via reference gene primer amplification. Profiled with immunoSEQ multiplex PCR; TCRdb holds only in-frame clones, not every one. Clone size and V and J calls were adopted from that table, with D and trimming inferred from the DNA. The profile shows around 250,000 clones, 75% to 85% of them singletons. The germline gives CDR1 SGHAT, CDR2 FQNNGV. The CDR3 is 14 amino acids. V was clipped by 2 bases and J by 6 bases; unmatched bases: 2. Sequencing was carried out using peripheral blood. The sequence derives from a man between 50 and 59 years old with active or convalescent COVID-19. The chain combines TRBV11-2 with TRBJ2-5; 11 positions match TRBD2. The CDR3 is CASSLRLAGKTQYF. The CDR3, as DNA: TGTGCCAGCAGCTTAAGACTAGCGGGAAAGACCCAGTACTTC.